This TCR beta chain derives from a study of CXCR3-negative and CXCR3-positive naive CD8 T cells. For the study at large: TRB reads totalled about 140 million, about 1.5 +/- 0.3 million per library. Findings and limits, study-wide: The study found more hydrophobic TRB CDR3s in CXCR3-positive naive cells than in CXCR3-negative naive cells. Similar TRBV-TRBJ usage characterized naive CXCR3-negative and CXCR3-positive cells; memory cells differed. Memory CD8+ T cell repertoires were far less diverse than both naive subsets.

The CDR3 contains 11 residues. Germline CDR1 and CDR2: MDHEN and SYDVKM. Regarding this clonotype: Its antigen remains unidentified.

UMI-tagged TRB cDNA libraries were built via 5' RACE. TCRdb reworked the 5' RACE reads into one entry per CDR3 protein, no DNA. The sample has about 89,000 distinct CDR3 sequences, and its top ten clones hold almost 0.55%. The CD45RO-CCR7+CD27+CD95- phenotype denoted naive CD8+ T cells. The chain carries TRBV28 and TRBJ2-7; TCRdb names TRBD1, which stays unverified in the absence of DNA. The sequencing sample was made of naive CXCR3+ CD8+ T cells from blood. Documented subset: CD45RO-CCR7+CD27+CD95- naive CD8+ T cells expressing CXCR3 (TNR3+). The sequence was collected from a human donor in good health. Some clones in this sample may be carry-over from other donors' samples. CDR3 loop: CASRAGEEQYF.